Each of the 6 T cell receptor beta chains below was sequenced from the same sample in a study of radiation and T cells in renal cell carcinoma. Regarding treatment: 15 Gy SBRT to primary tumor, nephrectomy 4 weeks later. Here immunoSEQ multiplex PCR was the method, and the copy in TCRdb shows in-frame clones only, minus some. The data contain 15,000 to 20,000 clones, roughly 50% of them singletons. This specimen consisted of tumor tissue, obtained from a patient whose treatment included radiotherapy and nephrectomy. All receptors derive from a woman in her sixties or seventies with renal cell carcinoma.

The chain combines TRBV5-5 with TRBJ2-1; D call uncertain. This CDR3 is built from 15 residues. The germline V gene has CDR1 SGHKS and CDR2 YYEKEE (reference sequence). Trimming stripped 0 bases from V and 6 bases from J, with 13 bases between. The CDR3 DNA follows: TGTGCCAGCAGCTTGGGCCAGGTCCTCGCCAATGAGCAGTTCTTC. It yields the protein CASSLGQVLANEQFF.

V usage is TRBV6-5 and J usage is TRBJ1-2; D is ambiguous. From germline, CDR1 is MNHEY and CDR2 SVGAGI. The CDR3 sequence is 13 residues long. Deletions cut 5 bases from V and 5 bases from J, with 12 bases between. DNA of the CDR3: TGTGCCAGCAGTGGGGAGGGTCCTTATGGCTACACCTTC. It yields the protein CASSGEGPYGYTF.

As DNA, the CDR3 is TGCGCCAGCACCCCGGGGGGGACTACCACGAACACCGGGGAGCTGTTTTTT. Encoded protein: CASTPGGTTTNTGELFF. The chain employs TRBV5-1 and TRBJ2-2; 8 bases are a match to TRBD2. In germline, CDR1 is SGHRS, CDR2 YFSETQ. V dropped 6 bases and J dropped 0; count of bases not matched to a gene: 10. CDR3 length: 17 amino acids.

This chain connects TRBV25-1 to TRBJ1-1, with TRBD1 matching over 8 bases. There are 16 residues in the CDR3. The germline CDR1 and CDR2 sequences are MGHDK and SYGVNS. V dropped 5 bases and J dropped 3; count of bases not matched to a gene: 11. CDR3: CASSYLAGGPYTEAFF. As DNA, the CDR3 is TGTGCCAGCAGTTACTTGGCAGGGGGCCCGTACACTGAAGCTTTCTTT.

The J gene is TRBJ2-3, the V gene TRBV7-8, with D perhaps matching TRBD2 (6 bases). CDR3 length: 16 residues. Germline lookup yields CDR1 SGHVS and CDR2 FQNEAQ. V was trimmed by 6 bases and J by 0 bases, leaving 16 bases between them. CDR3 in amino acids: CASSHLGGFSTDTQYF. CDR3 nucleotide sequence: TGTGCCAGCAGTCATCTGGGGGGTTTTAGCACAGATACGCAGTATTTT.

Only a few counts were recorded for this clone. V usage is TRBV14 and J usage is TRBJ2-7; 7 bases are a match to TRBD1. The V gene's germline CDR1 is SGHDN and CDR2 FVKESK. The CDR3 spans 15 residues. The J segment lost 0 bases and the V segment lost 4 bases, leaving 6 bases of the junction unmatched. CDR3 DNA: TGTGCCAGCAGCCCCCCGGGACAGCCCTCCTACGAGCAGTACTTC. Its translation: CASSPPGQPSYEQYF.